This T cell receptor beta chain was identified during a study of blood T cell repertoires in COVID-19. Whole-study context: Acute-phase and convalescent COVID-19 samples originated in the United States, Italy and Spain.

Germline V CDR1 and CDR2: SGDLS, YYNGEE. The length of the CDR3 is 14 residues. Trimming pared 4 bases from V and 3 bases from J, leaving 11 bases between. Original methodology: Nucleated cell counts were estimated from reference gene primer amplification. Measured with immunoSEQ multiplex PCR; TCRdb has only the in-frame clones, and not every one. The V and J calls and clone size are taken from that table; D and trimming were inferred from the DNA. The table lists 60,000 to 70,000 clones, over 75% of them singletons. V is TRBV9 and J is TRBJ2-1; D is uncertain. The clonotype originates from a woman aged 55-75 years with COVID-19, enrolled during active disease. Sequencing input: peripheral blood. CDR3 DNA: TGTGCCAGCAGCCCCGATGCGTTCTACAATGAGCAGTTCTTC. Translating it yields CASSPDAFYNEQFF. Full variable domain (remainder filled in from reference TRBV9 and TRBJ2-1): DSGVTQTPKHLITATGQRVTLRCSPRSGDLSVYWYQQSLDQGLQFLIQYYNGEERAKGNILERFSAQQFPDLHSELNLSSLELGDSALYFCASSPDAFYNEQFFGPGTRLTVL.